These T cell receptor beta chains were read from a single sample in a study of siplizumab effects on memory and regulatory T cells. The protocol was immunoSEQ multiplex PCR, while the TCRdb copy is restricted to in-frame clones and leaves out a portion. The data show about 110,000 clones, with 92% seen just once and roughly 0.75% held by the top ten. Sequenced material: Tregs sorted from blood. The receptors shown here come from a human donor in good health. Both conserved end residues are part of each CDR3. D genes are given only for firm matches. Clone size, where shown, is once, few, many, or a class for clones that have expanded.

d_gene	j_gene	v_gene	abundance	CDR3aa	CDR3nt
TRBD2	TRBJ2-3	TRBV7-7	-	CASSPGTSGGDTQYF	TGTGCCAGCAGCCCCGGGACTAGCGGGGGAGATACGCAGTATTTT
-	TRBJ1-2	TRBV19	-	CASSIVRGGNYGYTF	TGTGCCAGTAGTATAGTAAGGGGAGGAAACTATGGCTACACCTTC
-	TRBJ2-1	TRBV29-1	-	CSVARTHNEQFF	TGCAGCGTTGCCAGGACACACAATGAGCAGTTCTTC
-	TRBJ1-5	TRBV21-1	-	CASSKVRKRPQHF	TGTGCCAGCAGCAAAGTAAGGAAGAGGCCCCAGCATTTT
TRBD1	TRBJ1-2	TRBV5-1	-	CASSLPLGGKGYGYTF	TGCGCCAGCAGCCTACCATTAGGGGGCAAAGGATATGGCTACACCTTC
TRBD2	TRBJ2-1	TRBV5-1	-	CASSLRRLAISYNEQFF	TGCGCCAGCAGCTTAAGAAGACTAGCGATTTCCTACAATGAGCAGTTCTTC
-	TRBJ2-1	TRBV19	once	CASSISSVLTGQNEQFF	TGTGCCAGTAGTATAAGCAGCGTTCTTACGGGGCAAAATGAGCAGTTCTTC
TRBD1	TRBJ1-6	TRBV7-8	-	CASSSGQGKSPLHF	TGTGCCAGCAGCTCGGGACAGGGGAAGTCACCCCTCCACTTT
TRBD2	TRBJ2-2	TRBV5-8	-	CASTPDLLLAGVSGELFF	TGTGCCAGCACACCCGATCTACTACTAGCGGGGGTCTCCGGGGAGCTGTTTTTT
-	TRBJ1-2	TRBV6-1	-	CASTRQPYGYTF	TGTGCCAGCACCCGACAGCCCTATGGCTACACCTTC
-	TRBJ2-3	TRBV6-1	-	CASSWDGTDTQYF	TGTGCCAGCAGCTGGGACGGCACAGATACGCAGTATTTT
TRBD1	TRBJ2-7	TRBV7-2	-	CASAQGGTGYEQYF	TGTGCCAGCGCCCAAGGCGGGACAGGTTACGAGCAGTACTTC
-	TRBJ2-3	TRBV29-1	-	CSATLSSDTQYF	TGCAGCGCGACCCTATCATCAGATACGCAGTATTTT
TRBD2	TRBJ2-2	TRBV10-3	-	CAISGGAGANTGELFF	TGTGCCATCAGTGGAGGTGCGGGAGCGAACACCGGGGAGCTGTTTTTT
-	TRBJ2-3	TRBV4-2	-	CASSPDQGRDTQYF	TGTGCCAGCAGCCCAGATCAGGGAAGAGATACGCAGTATTTT
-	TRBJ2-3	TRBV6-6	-	CASSYGQRGTDTQYF	TGTGCCAGCAGTTACGGACAGCGGGGAACAGATACGCAGTATTTT